The 5 T cell receptor beta chains below come from one sample, sequenced in a study of OX40 agonist ivuxolimab in advanced cancers. Sequenced by immunoSEQ multiplex PCR; TCRdb stores in-frame clones only, minus some. The table includes about 67,000 clones, 80% to 90% detected once. Sample: CD4+ or CD8+ T cells sorted from blood, taken in a trial of the OX40 agonist ivuxolimab. These receptors were collected from an adult with an advanced solid tumor such as melanoma, head and neck, liver or kidney cancer.

The chain employs TRBV19 and TRBJ1-1; D is possibly TRBD1 (6 bases). Germline lookup yields CDR1 LNHDA and CDR2 SQIVND (reference sequence). Trimming removed 7 bases from V and 1 base from J, with 10 bases in between. The CDR3 has 13 amino acids. The CDR3 spells CASTLRGNTEAFF. CDR3 bases: TGTGCCAGTACCCTCAGGGGGAACACTGAAGCTTTCTTT.

The rearrangement uses TRBV30 and TRBJ1-1, with 8 bases that match TRBD1. With V trimmed by 7 bases and J by 2 bases, 6 bases remained unmatched. This CDR3 comprises 13 residues. Germline-derived CDR1 and CDR2 are GTSNPN and SVGIG (reference sequence). The CDR3 region has the DNA TGTGCCTATGACAGGGGCTTAAACACTGAAGCTTTCTTT. Protein sequence: CAYDRGLNTEAFF.

The chain uses TRBV6-5 and TRBJ2-7; D is uncertain. This CDR3 has 12 amino acids. Germline V gene lookup returns CDR1 MNHEY and CDR2 SVGAGI. V lost 2 bases, J lost 4 bases, and 6 bases lay in between. CDR3 residues: CASSYARYEQYF. The CDR3 DNA sequence: TGTGCCAGCAGTTACGCACGATACGAGCAGTACTTC.

The V and J genes are TRBV30 and TRBJ2-1; 8 bases line up with TRBD1. In germline, CDR1 is GTSNPN, CDR2 SVGIG (reference sequence). With 0 bases clipped from V and 6 bases from J, the junction kept 7 bases outside the gene matches. This CDR3 has 15 amino acids. This CDR3 is CAWSVLGTGVNEQFF. In DNA, the CDR3 is TGTGCCTGGAGTGTACTTGGGACAGGAGTCAATGAGCAGTTCTTC.

V and J are TRBV18 and TRBJ2-1; D assignment may be TRBD1 or TRBD2 (5 bases each). This CDR3 comprises 14 residues. Deletions cut 2 bases from V and 10 bases from J, with 15 bases between. The germline V gene encodes CDR1 KGHSH and CDR2 LQKENI. The chain's CDR3 is CASSPVRGGMEQFF. DNA of the CDR3: TGTGCCAGCTCACCAGTGCGTGGGGGTATGGAGCAGTTCTTC.